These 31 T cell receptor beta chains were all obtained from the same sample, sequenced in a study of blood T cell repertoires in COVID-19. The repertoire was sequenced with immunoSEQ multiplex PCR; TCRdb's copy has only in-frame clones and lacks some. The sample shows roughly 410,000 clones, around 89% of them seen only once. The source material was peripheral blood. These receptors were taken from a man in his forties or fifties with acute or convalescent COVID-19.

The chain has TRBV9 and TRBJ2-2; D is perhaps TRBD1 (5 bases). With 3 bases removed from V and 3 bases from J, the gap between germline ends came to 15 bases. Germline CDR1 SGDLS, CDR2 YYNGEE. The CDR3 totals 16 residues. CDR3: CASSAGASLDTGELFF. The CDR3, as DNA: TGTGCCAGCAGCGCTGGGGCCAGCTTAGACACCGGGGAGCTGTTTTTT.

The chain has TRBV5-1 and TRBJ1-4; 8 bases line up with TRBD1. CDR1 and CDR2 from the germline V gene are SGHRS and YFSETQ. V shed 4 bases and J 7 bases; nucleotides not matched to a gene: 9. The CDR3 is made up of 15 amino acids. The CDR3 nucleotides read TGCGCCAGCAGCCCCCGAGGACAGGGTGGTGAAAAACTGTTTTTT. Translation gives CASSPRGQGGEKLFF.

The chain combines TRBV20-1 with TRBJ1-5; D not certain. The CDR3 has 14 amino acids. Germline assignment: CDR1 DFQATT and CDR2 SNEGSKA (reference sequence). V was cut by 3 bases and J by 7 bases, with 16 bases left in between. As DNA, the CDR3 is TGCAGTGCTAGTGCAAATGGAGGAGGGCAGCCCCAGCATTTT. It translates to CSASANGGGQPQHF.

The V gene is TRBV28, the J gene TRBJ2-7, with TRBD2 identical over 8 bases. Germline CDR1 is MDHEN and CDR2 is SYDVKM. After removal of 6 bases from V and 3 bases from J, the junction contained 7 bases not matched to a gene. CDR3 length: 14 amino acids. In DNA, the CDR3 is TGTGCCAGCAGCCCCGGGGGGGGCGGCTACGAGCAGTACTTC. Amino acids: CASSPGGGGYEQYF.

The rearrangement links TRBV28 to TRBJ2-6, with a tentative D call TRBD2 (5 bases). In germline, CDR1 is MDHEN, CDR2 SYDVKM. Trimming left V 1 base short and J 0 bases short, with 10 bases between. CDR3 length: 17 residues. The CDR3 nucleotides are TGTGCCAGCAGTTTATATCCGGGGAGCTCTGGGGCCAACGTCCTGACTTTC. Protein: CASSLYPGSSGANVLTF.

The CDR3 region is CASSIAGGLQPQHF. CDR3 coding DNA: TGTGCCAGTAGTATAGCAGGGGGCCTACAGCCCCAGCATTTT. The chain carries TRBV19 and TRBJ1-5; 8 bases are a match to TRBD1. Germline loops: CDR1 LNHDA, CDR2 SQIVND (reference sequence). With V trimmed by 1 base and J by 7 bases, 3 bases remained unmatched. The CDR3 consists of 14 residues.

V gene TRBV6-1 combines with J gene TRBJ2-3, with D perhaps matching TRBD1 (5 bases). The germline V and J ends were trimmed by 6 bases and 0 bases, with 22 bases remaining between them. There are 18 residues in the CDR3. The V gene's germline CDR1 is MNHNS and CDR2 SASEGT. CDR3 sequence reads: CASSERALGLKSTDTQYF. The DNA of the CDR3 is TGTGCCAGCAGCGAACGTGCCCTGGGGCTCAAGAGCACAGATACGCAGTATTTT.

CDR3 sequence (DNA): TGTGCCAGCAGGCAGGGGTTTGCGAACACCGGGGAGCTGTTTTTT. This sequence encodes CASRQGFANTGELFF. V gene TRBV7-6 combines with J gene TRBJ2-2, with D maybe TRBD1 (6 bases). Trimming took 6 bases from V and 0 from J, leaving 11 bases between them. This CDR3 has 15 residues. Germline V gives CDR1 SGHVS, CDR2 FNYEAQ.

The CDR3 DNA reads as TGTGCCAGCAGAGGGCCGGGACAGGCACGGGAGACCCAGTACTTC. Translation gives CASRGPGQARETQYF. The J gene is TRBJ2-5, the V gene TRBV6-6; 8 bases map to TRBD1. The CDR3 runs to 15 residues. Trimming removed 6 bases from V and 5 bases from J; junction bases left unmatched: 11. Germline assignment: CDR1 MNHNY and CDR2 SVGAGI (reference sequence).

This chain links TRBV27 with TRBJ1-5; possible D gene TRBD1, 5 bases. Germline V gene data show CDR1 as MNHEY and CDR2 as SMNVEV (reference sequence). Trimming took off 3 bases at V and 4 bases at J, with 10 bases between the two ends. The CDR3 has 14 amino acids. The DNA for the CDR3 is TGTGCCAGCAGTTTTGGCAGGGAAAATCAGCCCCAGCATTTT. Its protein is CASSFGRENQPQHF.

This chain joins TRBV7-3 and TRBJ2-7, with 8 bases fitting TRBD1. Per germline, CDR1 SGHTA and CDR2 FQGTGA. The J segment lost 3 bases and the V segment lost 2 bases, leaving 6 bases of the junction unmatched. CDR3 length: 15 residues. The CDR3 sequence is CASSLGGQGGYEQYF. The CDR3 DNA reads TGTGCCAGCAGCTTAGGAGGACAGGGTGGCTACGAGCAGTACTTC.

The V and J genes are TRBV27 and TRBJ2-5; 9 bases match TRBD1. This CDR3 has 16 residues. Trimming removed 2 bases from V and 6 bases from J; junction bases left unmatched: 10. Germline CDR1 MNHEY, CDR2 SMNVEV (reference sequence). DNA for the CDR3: TGTGCCAGCAGTTTACGGGGGGACAGGGTGGGAAAGACCCAGTACTTC. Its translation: CASSLRGDRVGKTQYF.

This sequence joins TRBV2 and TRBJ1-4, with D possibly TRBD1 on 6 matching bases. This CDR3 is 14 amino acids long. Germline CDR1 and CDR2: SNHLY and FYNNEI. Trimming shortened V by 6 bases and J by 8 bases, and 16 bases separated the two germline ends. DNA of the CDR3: TGTGCCAGCAGCCGGGACAATTATTCGGAAAAACTGTTTTTT. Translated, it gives CASSRDNYSEKLFF.

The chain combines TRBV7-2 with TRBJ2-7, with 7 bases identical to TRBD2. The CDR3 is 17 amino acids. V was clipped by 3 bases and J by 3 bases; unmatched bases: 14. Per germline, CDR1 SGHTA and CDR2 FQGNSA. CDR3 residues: CASSLRMGLADYYEQYF. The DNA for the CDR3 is TGTGCCAGCAGCTTGCGTATGGGTCTAGCGGATTACTACGAGCAGTACTTC.

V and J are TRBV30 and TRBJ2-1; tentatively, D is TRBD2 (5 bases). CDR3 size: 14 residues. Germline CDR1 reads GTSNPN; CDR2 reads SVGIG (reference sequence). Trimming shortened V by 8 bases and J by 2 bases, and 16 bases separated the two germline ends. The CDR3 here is CAQNGVTTYNEQFF. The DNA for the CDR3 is TGTGCCCAGAACGGGGTGACCACCTACAATGAGCAGTTCTTC.

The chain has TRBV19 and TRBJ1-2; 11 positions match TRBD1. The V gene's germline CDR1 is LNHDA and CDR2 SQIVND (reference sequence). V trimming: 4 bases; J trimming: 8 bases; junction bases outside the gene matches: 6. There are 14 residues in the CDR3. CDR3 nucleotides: TGTGCCAGTAGTACCGGACAGGGGGCGTGGGGCTACACCTTC. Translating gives CASSTGQGAWGYTF.

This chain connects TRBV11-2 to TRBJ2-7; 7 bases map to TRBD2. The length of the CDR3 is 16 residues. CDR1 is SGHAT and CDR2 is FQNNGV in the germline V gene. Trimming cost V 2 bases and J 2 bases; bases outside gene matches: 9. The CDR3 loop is CASSLFVASGPYEQYF. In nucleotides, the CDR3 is TGTGCCAGCAGCTTATTTGTCGCTAGCGGACCCTACGAGCAGTACTTC.

This chain's CDR3 is CASSLRLGETQYF. CDR3 nucleotide sequence: TGTGCCAGCAGCTTAAGACTCGGGGAGACCCAGTACTTC. The gene calls are TRBV7-3 and TRBJ2-5; unclear D gene. The length of the CDR3 is 13 residues. CDR1 is SGHTA and CDR2 is FQGTGA in the germline V gene. Trimming removed 1 base from V and 5 bases from J, with 8 bases in between.

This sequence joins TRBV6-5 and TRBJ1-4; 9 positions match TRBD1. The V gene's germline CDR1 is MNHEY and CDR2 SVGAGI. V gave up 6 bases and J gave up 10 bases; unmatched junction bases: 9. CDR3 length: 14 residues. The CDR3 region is CASSHRGLSGKLFF. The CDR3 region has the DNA TGTGCCAGCAGCCACAGGGGGCTGAGCGGAAAACTGTTTTTT.

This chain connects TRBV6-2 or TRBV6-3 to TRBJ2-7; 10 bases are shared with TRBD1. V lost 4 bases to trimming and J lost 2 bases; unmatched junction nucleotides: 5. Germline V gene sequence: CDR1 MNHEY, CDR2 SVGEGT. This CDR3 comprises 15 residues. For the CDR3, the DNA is TGTGCCAGCAGTTTCCGACAGGGGGCGACCTACGAGCAGTACTTC. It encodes CASSFRQGATYEQYF.

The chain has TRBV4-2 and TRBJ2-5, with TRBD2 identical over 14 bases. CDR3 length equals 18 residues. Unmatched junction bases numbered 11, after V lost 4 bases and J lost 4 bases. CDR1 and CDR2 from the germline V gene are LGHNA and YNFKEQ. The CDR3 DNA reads TGTGCCAGCAGCCCCGGGACTAGCGGGAGACAAGGATCAGAGACCCAGTACTTC. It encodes CASSPGTSGRQGSETQYF.

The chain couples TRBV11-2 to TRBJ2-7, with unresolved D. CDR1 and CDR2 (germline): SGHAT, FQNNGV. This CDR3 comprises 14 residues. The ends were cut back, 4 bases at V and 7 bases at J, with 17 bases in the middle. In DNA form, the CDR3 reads TGTGCCAGCAGCTCGAATCGTCACGTCGGGGAGCAGTACTTC. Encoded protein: CASSSNRHVGEQYF.

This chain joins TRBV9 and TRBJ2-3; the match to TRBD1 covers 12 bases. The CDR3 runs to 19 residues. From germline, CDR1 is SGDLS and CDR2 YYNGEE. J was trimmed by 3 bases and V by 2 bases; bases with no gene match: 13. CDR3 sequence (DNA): TGTGCCAGCAGCGTGGGACAGGGGGCGACGGGATCACTGACAGATACGCAGTATTTT. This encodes CASSVGQGATGSLTDTQYF. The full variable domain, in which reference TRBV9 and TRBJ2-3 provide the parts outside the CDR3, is DSGVTQTPKHLITATGQRVTLRCSPRSGDLSVYWYQQSLDQGLQFLIQYYNGEERAKGNILERFSAQQFPDLHSELNLSSLELGDSALYFCASSVGQGATGSLTDTQYFGPGTRLTVL.

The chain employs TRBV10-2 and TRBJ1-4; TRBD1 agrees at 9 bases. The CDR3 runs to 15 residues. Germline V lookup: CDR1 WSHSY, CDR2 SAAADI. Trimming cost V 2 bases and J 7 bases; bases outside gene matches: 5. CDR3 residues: CASSEPGQGGEKLFF. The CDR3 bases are TGCGCCAGCAGTGAGCCGGGACAGGGAGGTGAAAAACTGTTTTTT.

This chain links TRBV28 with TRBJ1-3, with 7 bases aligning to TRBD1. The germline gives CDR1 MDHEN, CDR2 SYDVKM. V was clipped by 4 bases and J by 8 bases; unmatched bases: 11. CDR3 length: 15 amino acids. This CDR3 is CASSSDREVRDTIYF. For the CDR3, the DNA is TGTGCCAGCAGTTCCGACAGGGAGGTGAGAGACACCATATATTTT.

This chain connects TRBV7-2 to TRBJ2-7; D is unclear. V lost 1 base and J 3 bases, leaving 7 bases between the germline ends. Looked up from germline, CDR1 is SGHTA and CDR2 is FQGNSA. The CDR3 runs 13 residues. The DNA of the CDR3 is TGTGCCAGCAGCTTAGGGTACAGCTACGAGCAGTACTTC. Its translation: CASSLGYSYEQYF.

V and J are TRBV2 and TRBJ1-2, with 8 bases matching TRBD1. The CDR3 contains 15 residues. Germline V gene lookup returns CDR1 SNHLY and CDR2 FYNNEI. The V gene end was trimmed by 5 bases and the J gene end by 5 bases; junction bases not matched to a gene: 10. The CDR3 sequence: CASSMIRTGSYGYTF. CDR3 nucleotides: TGTGCCAGCAGTATGATCAGGACAGGGTCTTATGGCTACACCTTC.

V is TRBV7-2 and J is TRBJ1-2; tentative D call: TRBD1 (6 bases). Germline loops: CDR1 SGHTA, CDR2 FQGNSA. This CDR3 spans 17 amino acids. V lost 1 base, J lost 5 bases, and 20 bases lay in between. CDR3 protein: CASSLGQGLGSGYGYTF. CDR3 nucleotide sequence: TGTGCCAGCAGCTTAGGTCAGGGGTTGGGGAGTGGATATGGCTACACCTTC. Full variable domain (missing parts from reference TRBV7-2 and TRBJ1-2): GAGVSQSPSNKVTEKGKDVELRCDPISGHTALYWYRQSLGQGLEFLIYFQGNSAPDKSGLPSDRFSAERTGGSVSTLTIQRTQQEDSAVYLCASSLGQGLGSGYGYTFGSGTRLTVV.

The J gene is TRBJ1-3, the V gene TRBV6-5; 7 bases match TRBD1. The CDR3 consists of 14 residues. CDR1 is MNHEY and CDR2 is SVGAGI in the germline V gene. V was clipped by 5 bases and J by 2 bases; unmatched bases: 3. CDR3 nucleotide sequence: TGTGCCAGCAGTCCCGGGACAGCTGGAAACACCATATATTTT. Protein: CASSPGTAGNTIYF.

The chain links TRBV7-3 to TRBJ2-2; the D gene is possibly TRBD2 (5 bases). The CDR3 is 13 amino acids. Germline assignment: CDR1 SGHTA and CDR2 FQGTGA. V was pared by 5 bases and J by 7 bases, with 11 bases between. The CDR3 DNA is TGTGCCAGCAGCCCAATACGGGGCGGGGAGCTGTTTTTT. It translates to CASSPIRGGELFF.

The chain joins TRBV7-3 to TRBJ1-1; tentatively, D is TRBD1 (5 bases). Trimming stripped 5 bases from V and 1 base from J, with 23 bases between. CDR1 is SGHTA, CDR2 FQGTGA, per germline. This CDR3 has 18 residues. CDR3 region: CASSLRGWGLKGNTEAFF. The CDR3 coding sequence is TGTGCCAGCAGCCTCAGAGGTTGGGGACTCAAAGGGAACACTGAAGCTTTCTTT. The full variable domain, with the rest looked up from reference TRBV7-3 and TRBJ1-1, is GAGVSQTPSNKVTEKGKYVELRCDPISGHTALYWYRQSLGQGPEFLIYFQGTGAADDSGLPNDRFFAVRPEGSVSTLKIQRTERGDSAVYLCASSLRGWGLKGNTEAFFGQGTRLTVV.